The T cell receptor (beta chain) described here comes from a study of T-cell reconstitution after alpha-beta-depleted transplantation in children. A TCRbeta library incorporating unique molecular identifiers was prepared. TCRdb independently ran MiXCR on the PCR reads; one entry per CDR3 protein. The sample carries hundreds of thousands of distinct CDR3 sequences, more than 10% recorded once. This clonotype was counted ten times or more. CDR3 length: 14 amino acids. Between the trimmed V and J ends, which lost 2 bases and 12 bases, there was a span of 17 bases. In germline, CDR1 is MNHEY, CDR2 SVGEGT.

The rearrangement uses TRBV6-2 or TRBV6-3 and TRBJ2-1; D might be TRBD2 (7 bases). The clonotype originates from a human donor who donated a stem cell graft to a child with Fanconi anemia. Specimen: PBMCs, collected from the stem cell graft. The DNA for the CDR3 is TGTGCCAGCAGTTACGAGGGGGGGTCAGTTGGGCAGTTCTTC. Translating it yields CASSYEGGSVGQFF.